The 12 T cell receptor beta chains in this list originate from one sample, sequenced in a study of blood T cells in healthy people across ages. It was with a sample-barcoded 5' primer and a J-beta primer mix that a second PCR of about 6 to 12 cycles was run. TCRdb called the 5' RACE reads again in MiXCR, with one record for every CDR3 protein. The data show hundreds of thousands of distinct CDR3 sequences, with 52% seen just once and around an eighth held by the top ten. The sequencing sample was made of blood. The receptors derive from a woman at least 80 years old in good health.

This clonotype has a count of ten or more. The chain links TRBV18 to TRBJ2-1; D is uncertain. Germline V gene lookup returns CDR1 KGHSH and CDR2 LQKENI. The CDR3 has 11 residues. Trimming took off 2 bases at V and 8 bases at J, with 4 bases between the two ends. The CDR3 DNA reads TGTGCCAGCTCACCATTCGATGAGCAGTTCTTC. Translating gives CASSPFDEQFF.

This clonotype has only a few counts. This chain uses TRBV7-2 with TRBJ2-1; TRBD1 matches at 10 bases. The germline V gene encodes CDR1 SGHTA and CDR2 FQGNSA. The CDR3 consists of 15 residues. V lost 8 bases, J lost 6 bases, and 10 bases stayed unmatched. CDR3 region: CASCPDRGHGNEQFF. The CDR3 DNA follows: TGTGCCAGCTGCCCCGACAGGGGGCATGGCAATGAGCAGTTCTTC.

This clonotype showed up many times. The rearrangement uses TRBV9 and TRBJ2-7; D not certain. The germline V gene encodes CDR1 SGDLS and CDR2 YYNGEE. Trimming took off 4 bases at V and 6 bases at J, with 11 bases between the two ends. The CDR3 has 12 residues. The CDR3 is CASSLQGGEQYF. The CDR3 DNA reads TGTGCCAGCAGCCTCCAAGGTGGCGAGCAGTACTTC.

CDR3 in amino acids: CASSRPSTNEKLFF. For the CDR3, the DNA is TGTGCCAGCAGTCGGCCTTCGACTAATGAAAAACTGTTTTTT. J is TRBJ1-4 and V is TRBV12-3 or TRBV12-4; D is uncertain. This CDR3 comprises 14 residues. The V end was cut by 5 bases, the J end by 2 bases, with 9 bases between.

This clonotype was picked up a small number of times. A much larger clone is a single base away; this may be a read error. The rearrangement joins TRBV15 to TRBJ2-7; D remains ambiguous. The V gene's germline CDR1 is LNHNV and CDR2 YYDKDF (reference sequence). CDR3 length: 14 amino acids. Trimming pared 0 bases from V and 7 bases from J, leaving 13 bases between. In nucleotides, the CDR3 is TGTGCCACCAGCAGAGATCTTAGCAACAATGAGCAGTACTTC. Translating gives CATSRDLSNNEQYF.

Comment on this clonotype: This may stem from a read error, because a much larger clone lies one nucleotide away. The rearrangement joins TRBV4-2 to TRBJ2-7; D may be TRBD1 (5 bases). CDR1 is LGHNA and CDR2 is YNFKEQ in the germline V gene. CDR3 size: 19 residues. Written as DNA, the CDR3 is TGTGCCAGCGGCCAAGTAGGTTTCGGAAGCAGGGAAGCAGGCTACGAGCAGTACTTC. This translates into CASGQVGFGSREAGYEQYF.

This clonotype appeared a few times. The chain is built from TRBV14 and TRBJ2-6; no reliable D call. V was cut by 0 bases and J by 3 bases, with 12 bases left in between. Germline CDR1 reads SGHDN; CDR2 reads FVKESK. This CDR3 spans 17 amino acids. In DNA, the CDR3 is TGTGCCAGCAGCCAAGATCTATTAACTGGTGGGGCCAACGTCCTGACTTTC. It encodes CASSQDLLTGGANVLTF.

This clonotype was counted many times. This sequence joins TRBV5-1 and TRBJ2-4; possible D gene TRBD2, 5 bases. The CDR3 covers 15 residues. The germline V gene encodes CDR1 SGHRS and CDR2 YFSETQ. The germline V and J ends were trimmed by 0 bases and 8 bases, with 15 bases remaining between them. CDR3 nucleotides: TGCGCCAGCAGCTTGGCCGACGGGATCATCCACATTCAGTACTTC. Its protein is CASSLADGIIHIQYF.

This clonotype was seen once. The chain links TRBV27 to TRBJ2-2; no definite D call. V was cut by 1 base and J by 5 bases, with 8 bases left in between. In germline, CDR1 is MNHEY, CDR2 SMNVEV (reference sequence). This CDR3 spans 14 amino acids. This CDR3 reads CASSLYPRTGELFF. As DNA, the CDR3 is TGTGCCAGCAGTTTATATCCGAGAACCGGGGAGCTGTTTTTT.

This sequence joins TRBV12-3 or TRBV12-4 and TRBJ2-1, with 10 bases aligning to TRBD2. This CDR3 region has 14 residues. J was trimmed by 7 bases and V by 6 bases; bases with no gene match: 6. The CDR3 sequence is CASRLGTSANEQFF. For the CDR3, the DNA is TGTGCCAGCAGATTGGGGACTAGCGCTAATGAGCAGTTCTTC.

The genes are TRBV12-3 or TRBV12-4 and TRBJ1-4, with TRBD1 matching 8 bases. The CDR3 runs to 14 residues. V trimming: 3 bases; J trimming: 8 bases; junction bases outside the gene matches: 5. The CDR3 sequence: CASSLRGQAEKLFF. CDR3 coding DNA: TGTGCCAGCAGTTTGAGGGGACAGGCCGAAAAACTGTTTTTT.

The chain joins TRBV12-3 or TRBV12-4 to TRBJ1-1; tentative D call: TRBD1 (6 bases). This CDR3 is built from 13 residues. V was pared by 6 bases and J by 7 bases, with 15 bases between. The CDR3 loop is CASSLQGWGEAFF. CDR3 in DNA: TGTGCCAGCAGCTTACAGGGATGGGGTGAAGCTTTCTTT.